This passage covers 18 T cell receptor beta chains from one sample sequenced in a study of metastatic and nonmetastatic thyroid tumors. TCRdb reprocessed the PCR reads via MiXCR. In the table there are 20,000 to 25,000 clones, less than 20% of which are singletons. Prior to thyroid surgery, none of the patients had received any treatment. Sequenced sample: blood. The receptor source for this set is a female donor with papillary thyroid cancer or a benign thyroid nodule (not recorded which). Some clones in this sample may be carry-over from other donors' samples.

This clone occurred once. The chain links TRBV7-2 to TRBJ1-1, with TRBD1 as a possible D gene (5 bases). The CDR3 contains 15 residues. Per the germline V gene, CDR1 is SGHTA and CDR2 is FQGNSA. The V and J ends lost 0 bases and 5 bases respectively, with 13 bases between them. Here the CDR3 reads CASSLAEGLGTEAFF. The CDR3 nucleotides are TGTGCCAGCAGCTTAGCGGAGGGGCTGGGGACTGAAGCTTTCTTT.

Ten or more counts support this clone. The CDR3 region has the DNA TGTGCCAGCAGCGCAACACTTAGCACCGGGGAGCTGTTTTTT. Amino acid sequence: CASSATLSTGELFF. V gene TRBV7-9 combines with J gene TRBJ2-2; D gene ambiguous. This CDR3 comprises 14 residues. Germline V gene data show CDR1 as SEHNR and CDR2 as FQNEAQ (reference sequence). Trimming removed 5 bases from V and 4 bases from J, with 11 bases in between. Full variable domain (remainder filled in from reference TRBV7-9 and TRBJ2-2): DTGVSQNPRHKITKRGQNVTFRCDPISEHNRLYWYRQTLGQGPEFLTYFQNEAQLEKSRLLSDRFSAERPKGSFSTLEIQRTEQGDSAMYLCASSATLSTGELFFGEGSRLTVL.

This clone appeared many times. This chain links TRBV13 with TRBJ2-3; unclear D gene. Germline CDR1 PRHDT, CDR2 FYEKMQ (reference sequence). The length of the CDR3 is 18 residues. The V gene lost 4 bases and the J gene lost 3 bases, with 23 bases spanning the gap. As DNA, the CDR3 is TGTGCCAGCAGCTCCACCCGGCTTCAGACGGCAAATACAGATACGCAGTATTTT. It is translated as CASSSTRLQTANTDTQYF.

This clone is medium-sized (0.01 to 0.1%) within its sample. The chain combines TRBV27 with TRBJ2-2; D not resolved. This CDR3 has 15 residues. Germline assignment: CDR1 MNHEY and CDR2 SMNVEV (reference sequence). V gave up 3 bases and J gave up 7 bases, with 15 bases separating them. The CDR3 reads CASSFRAVKSGELFF. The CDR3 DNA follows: TGTGCCAGCAGTTTTAGGGCCGTAAAAAGCGGGGAGCTGTTTTTT.

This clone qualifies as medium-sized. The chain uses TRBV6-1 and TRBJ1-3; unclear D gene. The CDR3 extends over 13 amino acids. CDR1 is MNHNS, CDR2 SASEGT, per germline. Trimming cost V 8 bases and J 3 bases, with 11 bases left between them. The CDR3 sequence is CASESSSGNTIYF. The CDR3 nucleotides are TGTGCCAGCGAAAGTAGTAGTGGAAACACCATATATTTT.

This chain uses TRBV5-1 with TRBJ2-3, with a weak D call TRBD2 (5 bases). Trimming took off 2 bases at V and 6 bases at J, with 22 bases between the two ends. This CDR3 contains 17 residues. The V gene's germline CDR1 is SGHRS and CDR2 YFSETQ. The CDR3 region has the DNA TGCGCCAGCAGCTTATACACTGACACTGTGGGAGCCGATACGCAGTATTTT. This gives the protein CASSLYTDTVGADTQYF.

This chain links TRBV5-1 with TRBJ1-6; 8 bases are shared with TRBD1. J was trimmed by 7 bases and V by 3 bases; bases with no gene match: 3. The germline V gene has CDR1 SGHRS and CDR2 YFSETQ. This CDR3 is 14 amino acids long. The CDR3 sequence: CASSSGQGNSPLHF. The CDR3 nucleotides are TGCGCCAGCAGCTCAGGACAGGGCAATTCACCCCTCCACTTT. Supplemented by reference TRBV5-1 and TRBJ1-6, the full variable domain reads KAGVTQTPRYLIKTRGQQVTLSCSPISGHRSVSWYQQTPGQGLQFLFEYFSETQRNKGNFPGRFSGRQFSNSRSEMNVSTLELGDSALYLCASSSGQGNSPLHFGNGTRLTVT.

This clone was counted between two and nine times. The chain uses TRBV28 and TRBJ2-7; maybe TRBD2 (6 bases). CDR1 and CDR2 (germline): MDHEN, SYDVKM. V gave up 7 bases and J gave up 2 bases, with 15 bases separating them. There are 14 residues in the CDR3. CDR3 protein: CASTLGGKAYEQYF. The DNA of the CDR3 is TGTGCCAGCACCCTAGGAGGGAAGGCCTACGAGCAGTACTTC.

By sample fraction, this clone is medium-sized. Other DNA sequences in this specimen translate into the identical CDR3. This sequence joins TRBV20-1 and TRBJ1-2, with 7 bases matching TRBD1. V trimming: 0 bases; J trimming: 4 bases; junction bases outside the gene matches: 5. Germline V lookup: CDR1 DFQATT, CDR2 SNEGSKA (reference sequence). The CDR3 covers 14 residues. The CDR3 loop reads CSARDQGGGYGYTF. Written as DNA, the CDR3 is TGCAGTGCTAGAGATCAGGGGGGCGGCTATGGCTACACCTTC.

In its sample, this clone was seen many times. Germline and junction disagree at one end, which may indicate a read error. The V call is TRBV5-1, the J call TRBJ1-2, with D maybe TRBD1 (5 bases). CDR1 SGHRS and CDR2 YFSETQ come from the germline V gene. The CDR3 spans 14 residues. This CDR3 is CASRPTELAYGYAF. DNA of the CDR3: TGCGCCAGCAGACCGACAGAGCTGGCCTATGGCTACGCCTTC.

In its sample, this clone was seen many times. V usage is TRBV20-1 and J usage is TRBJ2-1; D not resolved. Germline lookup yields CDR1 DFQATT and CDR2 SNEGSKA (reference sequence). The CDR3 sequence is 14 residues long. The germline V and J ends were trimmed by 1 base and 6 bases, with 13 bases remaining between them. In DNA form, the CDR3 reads TGCAGTGCTAGAGCCTCGGGTAGTTCCAATGAGCAGTTCTTC. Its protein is CSARASGSSNEQFF.

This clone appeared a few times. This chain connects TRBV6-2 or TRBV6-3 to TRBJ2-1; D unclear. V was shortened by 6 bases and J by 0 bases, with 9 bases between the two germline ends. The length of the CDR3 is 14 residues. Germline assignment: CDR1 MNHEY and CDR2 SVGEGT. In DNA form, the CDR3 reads TGTGCCAGCAGGAATGGTTACTCCTACAATGAGCAGTTCTTC. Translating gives CASRNGYSYNEQFF.

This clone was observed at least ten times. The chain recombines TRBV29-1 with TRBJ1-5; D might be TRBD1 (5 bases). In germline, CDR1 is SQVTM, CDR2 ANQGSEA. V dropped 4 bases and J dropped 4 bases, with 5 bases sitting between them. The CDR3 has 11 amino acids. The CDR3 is CSVGGNQPQHF. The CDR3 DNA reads TGCAGCGTTGGGGGGAATCAGCCCCAGCATTTT. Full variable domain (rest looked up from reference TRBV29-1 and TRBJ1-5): SAVISQKPSRDICQRGTSLTIQCQVDSQVTMMFWYRQQPGQSLTLIATANQGSEATYESGFVIDKFPISRPNLTFSTLTVSNMSPEDSSIYLCSVGGNQPQHFGDGTRLSIL.

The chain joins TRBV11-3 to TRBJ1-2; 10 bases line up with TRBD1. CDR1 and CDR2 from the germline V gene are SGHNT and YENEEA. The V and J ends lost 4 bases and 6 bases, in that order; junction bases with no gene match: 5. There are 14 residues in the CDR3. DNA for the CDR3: TGTGCCAGCAGCTGGGACAGGGGTCTAAATGGCTACACCTTC. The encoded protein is CASSWDRGLNGYTF.

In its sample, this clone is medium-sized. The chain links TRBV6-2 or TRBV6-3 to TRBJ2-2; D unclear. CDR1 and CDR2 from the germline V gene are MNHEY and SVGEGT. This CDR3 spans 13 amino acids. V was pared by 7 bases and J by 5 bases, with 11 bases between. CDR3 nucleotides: TGTGCCAGCACCGATTGGACGACCGGGGAGCTGTTTTTT. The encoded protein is CASTDWTTGELFF.

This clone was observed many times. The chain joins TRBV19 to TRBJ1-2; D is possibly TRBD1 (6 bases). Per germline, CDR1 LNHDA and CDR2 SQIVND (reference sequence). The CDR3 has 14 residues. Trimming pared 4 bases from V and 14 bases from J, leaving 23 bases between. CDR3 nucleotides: TGTGCCAGTAGTACACAAGGGGGAAGAGGGTTAAGGACCTTC. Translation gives CASSTQGGRGLRTF.

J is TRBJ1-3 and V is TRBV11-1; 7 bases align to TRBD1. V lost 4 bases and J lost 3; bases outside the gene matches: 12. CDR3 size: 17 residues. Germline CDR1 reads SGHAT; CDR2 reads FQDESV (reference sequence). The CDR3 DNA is TGTGCCAGCAGCTCCGAGAGCCAGGGGGGCATTGGAAACACCATATATTTT. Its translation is CASSSESQGGIGNTIYF.

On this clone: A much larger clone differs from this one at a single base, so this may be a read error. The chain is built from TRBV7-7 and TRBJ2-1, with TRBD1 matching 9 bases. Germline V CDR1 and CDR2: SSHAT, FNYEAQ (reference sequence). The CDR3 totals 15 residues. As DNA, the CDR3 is TGTGCTAGCAGCTCGTGGACAGGGGTCTACAATGAGCAGTTCTTC. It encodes CASSSWTGVYNEQFF.